These T cell receptor beta chains were read from a single sample in a study of blood T cell repertoires in COVID-19. Measured with immunoSEQ multiplex PCR; TCRdb has only the in-frame clones, and not every one. The repertoire holds fewer than 300,000 clones, with about 85% as singletons. The sequencing input was peripheral blood. These receptors originate from a human donor with COVID-19, enrolled during active disease. The donor label of this sample is uncertain. CDR3s include the opening cysteine and the closing phenylalanine or tryptophan. A D gene is named only where the DNA matches it firmly. Clone size appears in some rows only: once, few, many, or a class for an expanded clone.

J gene	CDR3 length	V gene	clone size	D gene	CDR3 DNA	CDR3 protein
TRBJ2-1	14	TRBV11-3	.	.	TGTGCCAGCAGCTTCACGCGGGGCTCCGATGAGCAGTTCTTC	CASSFTRGSDEQFF
TRBJ1-2	15	TRBV5-5	.	.	TGTGCCAGCAGCTTGGGGACACGAGCTAACTATGGCTACACCTTC	CASSLGTRANYGYTF
TRBJ2-3	14	TRBV6-4	.	.	TGTGCCAGCAGATCGGAACATGGAGCAGATACGCAGTATTTT	CASRSEHGADTQYF
TRBJ1-2	16	TRBV3-1/TRBV3-2	.	.	TGTGCCAGCAGCCAATTTCCCGGAGCTTCTAACTATGGCTACACCTTC	CASSQFPGASNYGYTF
TRBJ2-7	11	TRBV20-1	.	.	TGCAGTGCCACGGTCACCTACGAGCAGTACTTC	CSATVTYEQYF
TRBJ1-1	18	TRBV3-1/TRBV3-2	.	.	TGTGCCAGCAGCCAAGATATGCCCCCAAGGACAGTGAACGCTGAAGCTTTCTTT	CASSQDMPPRTVNAEAFF
TRBJ2-1	14	TRBV28	.	TRBD2	TGTGCCAGCAGGCGGACTAGCTCTATGAATGAGCAGTTCTTC	CASRRTSSMNEQFF
TRBJ2-6	15	TRBV5-1	.	TRBD1	TGCGCCAGCAGCTCGACAGGGACTGGGGCCAACGTCCTGACTTTC	CASSSTGTGANVLTF
TRBJ2-3	13	TRBV6-6	.	.	TGTGCCAGCAGTTACCCCCTACCGGATACGCAGTATTTT	CASSYPLPDTQYF
TRBJ2-7	14	TRBV3-1/TRBV3-2	.	.	TGTGCCAGCAGCCAAGGGGCCAGGGGATTCGAGCAGTACTTC	CASSQGARGFEQYF
TRBJ2-1	14	TRBV5-1	few	.	TGCGCCAGCAGCTTGGCATCCGAGGGCAGTGAGCAGTTCTTC	CASSLASEGSEQFF
TRBJ1-1	12	TRBV30	.	.	TGTGCCTGGAGTGTGTTCATCGGTGAAGCTTTCTTT	CAWSVFIGEAFF
TRBJ1-6	13	TRBV3-1/TRBV3-2	.	.	TGTGCCAGCAGCCCGCACAGGGAATCACCCCTCCACTTT	CASSPHRESPLHF
TRBJ2-2	17	TRBV7-2	.	TRBD1	TGTGCCAGCACCGGAACGGGACAGGGTTTAGTTCCCGGGGAGCTGTTTTTT	CASTGTGQGLVPGELFF